A selection of T cell receptor beta chains follows, all from one sample in a study of cytomegalovirus exposure and HLA in healthy donors. The data were produced by immunoSEQ multiplex PCR, yet TCRdb's version contains in-frame clones alone and is incomplete. The sample holds some 98,000 clones, 81% seen once. Sequencing was carried out using PBMCs. These receptors originate from a human donor in good health. The CDR3 runs from the conserved cysteine through the conserved F or W. A D gene is named only where the DNA matches it firmly. Only part of the rows carry a size: once, few, many, or a class if the clone is expanded.

D	V	J	size	DNA	CDR3
TRBD2	TRBV7-9	TRBJ2-1	NA	TGTGCCAGCAGCCCCTTCCGAGTAGCGGGGGGTCATGAGCAGTTCTTC	CASSPFRVAGGHEQFF
NA	TRBV9	TRBJ2-2	NA	TGTGCCAGCAGCTCGGGACTAGCAGGACAGGGCGGGGAGCTGTTTTTT	CASSSGLAGQGGELFF
NA	TRBV5-4	TRBJ2-5	NA	TGTGCCAGCAGCTTGAAGCAGGCAGGGCTCGGTCAGACCCAGTACTTC	CASSLKQAGLGQTQYF
TRBD2	TRBV6-1	TRBJ2-1	NA	TGTGCCAGCAGTGCGGCGGGAGGGGCTTGGAATGAGCAGTTCTTC	CASSAAGGAWNEQFF
TRBD1	TRBV15	TRBJ1-5	NA	TGTGCCACCAGCAGACCGGGACAGGGGGGAGTTAATCAGCCCCAGCATTTT	CATSRPGQGGVNQPQHF
TRBD1	TRBV5-5	TRBJ1-4	NA	TGTGCCAGCAGCTTAATCCTGACAGGGCCTAATGAAAAACTGTTTTTT	CASSLILTGPNEKLFF
TRBD2	TRBV4-3	TRBJ2-5	NA	TGCGCCAGCAGCCAAGAACTAGCGGGAGGACAAGAGACCCAGTACTTC	CASSQELAGGQETQYF
NA	TRBV27	TRBJ2-5	many	TGTGCCAGCAGTTTATGGGCAGGGACAAGCCAAGAGACCCAGTACTTC	CASSLWAGTSQETQYF
NA	TRBV15	TRBJ2-5	NA	TGTGCCACCACTAAGACAGGTTACCGTGGGGGAGAGACCCAGTACTTC	CATTKTGYRGGETQYF
TRBD2	TRBV9	TRBJ2-2	NA	TGTGCCAGCAGCGTTTATGCCGAGTCGGGGGGGCCGAGCGGGGAGCTGTTTTTT	CASSVYAESGGPSGELFF
NA	TRBV11-2	TRBJ2-3	medium-sized	TGTGCCAGCAGCTTTTGGGGCAGGGGAGCAGATACGCAGTATTTT	CASSFWGRGADTQYF
NA	TRBV21-1	TRBJ2-7	few	TGTGCCAGCAGCTCACCCCAGTCGGGGGATGACGAGCAGTACTTC	CASSSPQSGDDEQYF
NA	TRBV6-5	TRBJ1-2	NA	TGTGCCAGCAAGTTTCGACAGGTCCACACCTTC	CASKFRQVHTF
NA	TRBV29-1	TRBJ2-3	NA	TGCAGCGTTGATCAAGATACGCAGTATTTT	CSVDQDTQYF
TRBD2	TRBV7-9	TRBJ2-3	NA	TGTGCCAGCAGCTTAGACCCCGCGACTAGCGGGTACACAGATACGCAGTATTTT	CASSLDPATSGYTDTQYF
NA	TRBV7-3	TRBJ2-2	NA	TGTGCCAGCACGGACGGGAGAAACACCGGGGAGCTGTTTTTT	CASTDGRNTGELFF
NA	TRBV19	TRBJ1-1	once	TGTGCCAGTAGTCATAGGGGGGGGGCGGGCACTGAAGCTTTCTTT	CASSHRGGAGTEAFF
NA	TRBV28	TRBJ1-2	NA	TGTGCCAGCAGTGGGACGGGGGGTTTCTATGGCTACACCTTC	CASSGTGGFYGYTF
TRBD2	TRBV7-6	TRBJ2-1	NA	TGTGCCAGCAGCGGCAGGATGGGACTAGCGGGAGAATACACCTACAATGAGCAGTTCTTC	CASSGRMGLAGEYTYNEQFF
TRBD1	TRBV19	TRBJ1-2	NA	TGTGCCAGTAGTATAGCACAGGGGGCAGGGCATGGCTACACCTTC	CASSIAQGAGHGYTF
NA	TRBV4-1	TRBJ2-7	few	TGCGCCAGCAGCCAAGAAGGCAGGATAAGTGGCGAGCAGTACTTC	CASSQEGRISGEQYF
TRBD1	TRBV11-2	TRBJ1-2	NA	TGTGCCAGCAGCTCTACACACCGGGACAGCAACTATGGCTACACCTTC	CASSSTHRDSNYGYTF
TRBD2	TRBV28	TRBJ2-7	NA	TGTGCCAGCAGTTTCTCTGGCGGGAGATCCTACGAGCAGTACTTC	CASSFSGGRSYEQYF
NA	TRBV28	TRBJ1-4	NA	TGTGCCAGCAGTTTAGATGAGGAAAAACTGTTTTTT	CASSLDEEKLFF
NA	TRBV7-8	TRBJ2-5	NA	TGTGCCAGCAGCCCGCAAAATGGACTCGGAGCGACCCAGTACTTC	CASSPQNGLGATQYF
NA	TRBV5-5	TRBJ2-7	once	TGTGCCAGCAGTCTGGAAGGGCAGGGGTGGGTATACGAGCAGTACTTC	CASSLEGQGWVYEQYF
TRBD2	TRBV5-1	TRBJ2-7	once	TGCGCCAGCAGCTTGGGCCTAGCGGGGCCTTACGAGCAGTACTTC	CASSLGLAGPYEQYF
NA	TRBV7-8	TRBJ2-4	NA	TGTGCCAGCAGTACCGGGACTCTTCTAGCCAAAAACATTCAGTACTTC	CASSTGTLLAKNIQYF
TRBD2	TRBV4-1	TRBJ2-2	NA	TGCGCCAGCAGCCAGTTGGGGGGGTCCACCGGGGAGCTGTTTTTT	CASSQLGGSTGELFF
TRBD2	TRBV4-2	TRBJ2-1	few	TGTGCCAGCAGCGACGGGGGGTCGTACAATGAGCAGTTCTTC	CASSDGGSYNEQFF
TRBD2	TRBV30	TRBJ2-7	NA	TGTGCCTGGAGGATTAGCGGGAGTCTCTCCTACGAGCAGTACTTC	CAWRISGSLSYEQYF
TRBD1	TRBV6-6	TRBJ1-5	few	TGTGCCAGCAGGGCGGGACAGGGTTGGGGGCCCCAGCATTTT	CASRAGQGWGPQHF
TRBD2	TRBV7-9	TRBJ2-3	NA	TGTGCCAGCAGCTACGAACTTACTAGCGGGCGGACCACAGATACGCAGTATTTT	CASSYELTSGRTTDTQYF
NA	TRBV9	TRBJ2-3	NA	TGTGCCAGCAGCTACCGACAAGGCACAGATACGCAGTATTTT	CASSYRQGTDTQYF
NA	TRBV5-1	TRBJ2-2	NA	TGCGCCAGCAGCTTGAATCGTTTGTCCACCGGGGAGCTGTTTTTT	CASSLNRLSTGELFF
TRBD1	TRBV19	TRBJ1-6	NA	TGTGCCAGTAGTGTACCCGGGACAGTGGGGGATTCACCCCTCCACTTT	CASSVPGTVGDSPLHF
NA	TRBV19	TRBJ1-1	NA	TGTGCCAGTCACAGGGTCTCGTCGAACACTGAAGCTTTCTTT	CASHRVSSNTEAFF
TRBD2	TRBV6-1	TRBJ2-1	NA	TGTGCCAGCTTACTGGCTAGCGGGGGCAATGAGCAGTTCTTC	CASLLASGGNEQFF
NA	TRBV4-2	TRBJ2-3	NA	TGTGCCAGCAGCCAAACTATGGGGGGGCCCACAGATACGCAGTATTTT	CASSQTMGGPTDTQYF
NA	TRBV15	TRBJ1-3	NA	TGTGCCACCAGCGGCGGTGGCTCTGGAAACACCATATATTTT	CATSGGGSGNTIYF
TRBD1	TRBV7-2	TRBJ2-3	NA	TGTGCCAGCAGCGCTCGGACAGGGCGCACAGATACGCAGTATTTT	CASSARTGRTDTQYF
NA	TRBV6-1	TRBJ2-7	few	TGTGCCAGCAGCGCAACTAGCAGTTCCAGTTACGAGCAGTACTTC	CASSATSSSSYEQYF
NA	TRBV4-2	TRBJ1-2	NA	TGTGCCAGCAGCCAAGAGGGGGGTTATGGCTACACCTTC	CASSQEGGYGYTF
TRBD1	TRBV9	TRBJ1-6	NA	TGTGCCAGCAGCGTAGGGGGAAGGGGGCCGAATTTCCTCCACTTT	CASSVGGRGPNFLHF
TRBD1	TRBV19	TRBJ2-7	once	TGTGCCAGTAGTATATCTACAGGGGGCGGCTACGAGCAGTACTTC	CASSISTGGGYEQYF
TRBD2	TRBV27	TRBJ2-1	few	TGTGCCAGCAAAGGGGGACTAGCGGGAGCCAATGAGCAGTTCTTC	CASKGGLAGANEQFF